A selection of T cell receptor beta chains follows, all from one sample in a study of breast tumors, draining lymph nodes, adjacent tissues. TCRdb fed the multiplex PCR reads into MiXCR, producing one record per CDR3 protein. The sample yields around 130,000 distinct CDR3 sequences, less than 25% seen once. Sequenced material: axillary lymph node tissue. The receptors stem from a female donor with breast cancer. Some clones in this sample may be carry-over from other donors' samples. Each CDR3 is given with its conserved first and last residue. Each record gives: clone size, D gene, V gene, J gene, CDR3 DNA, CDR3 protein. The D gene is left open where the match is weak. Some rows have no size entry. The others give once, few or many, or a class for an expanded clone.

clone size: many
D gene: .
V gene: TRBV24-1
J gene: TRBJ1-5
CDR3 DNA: TGTGCCACCAGTGAATGGGACAGCAATCAGCCCCAGCATTTT
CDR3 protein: CATSEWDSNQPQHF

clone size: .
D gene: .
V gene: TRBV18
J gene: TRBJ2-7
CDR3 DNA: TGTACCAGCTCACCGAGGGGCGAATGCGAGCAGTACTTC
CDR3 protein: CTSSPRGECEQYF

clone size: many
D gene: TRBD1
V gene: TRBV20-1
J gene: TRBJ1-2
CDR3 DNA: TGCAGTGCTAGAGCTGGGACAGCCTCCTATGGCTACACCTTC
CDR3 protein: CSARAGTASYGYTF

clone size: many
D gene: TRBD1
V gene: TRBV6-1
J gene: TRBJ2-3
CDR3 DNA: TGTGCCAGCGTGACAGGGGGGAGCACAGATACGCAGTATTTT
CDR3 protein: CASVTGGSTDTQYF

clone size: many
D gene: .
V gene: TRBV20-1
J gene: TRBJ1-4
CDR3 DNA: TGCAGTGCTGGGAGTGGGTCGGACCTCGAAAAACTGTTTTTT
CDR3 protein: CSAGSGSDLEKLFF

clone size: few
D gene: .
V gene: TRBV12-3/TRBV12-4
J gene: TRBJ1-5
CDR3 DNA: TGTGCCAGCAGTTTTGGCTTGGACAATCAGCCCCAGCATTTT
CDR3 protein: CASSFGLDNQPQHF

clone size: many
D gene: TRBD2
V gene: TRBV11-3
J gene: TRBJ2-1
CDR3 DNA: TGTGCCAGCAGCGAGCGGGGGGATTACAATGAGCAGTTCTTC
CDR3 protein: CASSERGDYNEQFF

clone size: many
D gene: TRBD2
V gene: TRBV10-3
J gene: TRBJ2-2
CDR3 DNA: TGTGCCATCAGTGAGTCGGGAGAGCTAGCGGTCACCGGGGAGCTGTTTTTT
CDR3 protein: CAISESGELAVTGELFF

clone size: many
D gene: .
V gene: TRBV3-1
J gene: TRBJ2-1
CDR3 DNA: TGTGCCAGCAGCCAAGTGGGTAGCGGCCTGCTCTACAATGAGCAGTTCTTC
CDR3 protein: CASSQVGSGLLYNEQFF

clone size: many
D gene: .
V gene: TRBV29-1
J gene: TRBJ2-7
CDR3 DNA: TGCAGCGTTCCCATCGAGTTCAGAAGGGCAGGGAACGAGCAGTACTTC
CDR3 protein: CSVPIEFRRAGNEQYF

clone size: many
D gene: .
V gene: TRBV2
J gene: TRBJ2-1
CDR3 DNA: TGTGCCAGCAGTCCCCCGGGGGCGTTCTTC
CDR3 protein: CASSPPGAFF

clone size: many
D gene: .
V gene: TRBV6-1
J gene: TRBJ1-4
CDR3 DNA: TGTGCCAGCACCCCGATGGTCCAGGGGCGGGAAAAACTGTTTTTT
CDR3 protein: CASTPMVQGREKLFF

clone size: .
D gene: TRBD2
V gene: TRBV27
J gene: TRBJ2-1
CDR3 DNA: TGTGCCAGCAGTTCGGGACTAGCGGGGAATTTCTACAATGAGCAGTTCTTC
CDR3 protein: CASSSGLAGNFYNEQFF

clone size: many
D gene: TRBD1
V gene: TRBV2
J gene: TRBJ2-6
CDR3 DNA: TGTGCCAGCAGTGAAAGGGTCACAGGGGCCGGGGCCAACGTCCTGACTTTC
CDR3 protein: CASSERVTGAGANVLTF

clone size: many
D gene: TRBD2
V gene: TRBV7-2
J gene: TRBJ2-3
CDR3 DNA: TGTGCCAGCAGCCACGGACTAGCGGGAGATACGCAGTATTTT
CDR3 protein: CASSHGLAGDTQYF

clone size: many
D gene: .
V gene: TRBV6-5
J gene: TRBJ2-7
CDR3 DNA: TGTGCCAGCAGTTACTCCAACGCGGGGACCTACGAGCAGTACTTC
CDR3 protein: CASSYSNAGTYEQYF

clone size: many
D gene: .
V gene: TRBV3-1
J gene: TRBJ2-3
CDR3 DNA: TGTGCCAGCAGCCAAAGCGGTTCAGATACGCAGTATTTT
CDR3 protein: CASSQSGSDTQYF

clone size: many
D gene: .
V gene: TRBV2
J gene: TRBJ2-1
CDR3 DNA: TGTGCCAGCAGTGAAGTGGGAGTCTCCTACAATGAGCAGTTCTTC
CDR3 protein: CASSEVGVSYNEQFF

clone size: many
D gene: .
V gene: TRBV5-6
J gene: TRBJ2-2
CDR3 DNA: TGTGCCAGCTGTGGGGCGAACACCGGGGAGCTGTTTTTT
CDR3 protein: CASCGANTGELFF

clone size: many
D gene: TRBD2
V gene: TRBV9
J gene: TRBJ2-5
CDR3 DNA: TGTGCCAGCAGCGTCGGGACTAGCGGAGAAGAGACCCAGTACTTC
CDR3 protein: CASSVGTSGEETQYF

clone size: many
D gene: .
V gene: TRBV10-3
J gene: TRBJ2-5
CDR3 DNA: TGTGCCATCAGTGAGTCTCGAGAGACCCAGTACTTC
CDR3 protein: CAISESRETQYF

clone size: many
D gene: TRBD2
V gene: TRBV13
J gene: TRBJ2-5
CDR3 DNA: TGTGCCAGCAGTTACTCCCCGGGTCTAGCGGGAGAGACCCAGTACTTC
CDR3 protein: CASSYSPGLAGETQYF

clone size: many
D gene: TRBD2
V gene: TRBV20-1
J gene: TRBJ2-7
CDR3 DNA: TGCAGTGCTAGAGATTTGCTAGCGGGAAGCTACGAGCAGTACTTC
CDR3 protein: CSARDLLAGSYEQYF

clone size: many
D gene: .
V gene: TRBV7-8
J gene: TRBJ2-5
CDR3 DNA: TGTGCCAGCAGCCCCAGGGAGCTCCAAGAGACCCAGTACTTC
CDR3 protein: CASSPRELQETQYF

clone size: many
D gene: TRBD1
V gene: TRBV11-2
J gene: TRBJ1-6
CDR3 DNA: TGTGCCAGCACCCCTGGGGCAGGGGGATACTCACCCCTCCACTTT
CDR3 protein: CASTPGAGGYSPLHF

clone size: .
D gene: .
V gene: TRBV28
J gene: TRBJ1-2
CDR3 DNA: TGTGCCAGCGCCGTGGGGATGCGGGGCTACACCTTC
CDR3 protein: CASAVGMRGYTF

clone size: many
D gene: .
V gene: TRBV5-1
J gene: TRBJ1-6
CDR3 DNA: TGCGCCAGCAGCTTGGGCCAATCCCATTCACCCCTCCACTTT
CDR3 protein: CASSLGQSHSPLHF

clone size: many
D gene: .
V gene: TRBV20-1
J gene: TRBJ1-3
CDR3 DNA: TGCAGTGCTAGTAGTCCAGGGATAGGGGCTGGAAACACCATATATTTT
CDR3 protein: CSASSPGIGAGNTIYF

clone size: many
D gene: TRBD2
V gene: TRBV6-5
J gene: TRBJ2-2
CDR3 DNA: TGTGCCAGCAGTTACTGGGGTCTAGCGGGGGCGAACACCGGGGAGCTGTTTTTT
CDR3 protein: CASSYWGLAGANTGELFF

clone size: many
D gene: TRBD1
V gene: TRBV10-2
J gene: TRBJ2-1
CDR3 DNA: TGCGCCAGCAGTGGGCGGACAGGAGACAATGAGCAGTTCTTC
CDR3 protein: CASSGRTGDNEQFF

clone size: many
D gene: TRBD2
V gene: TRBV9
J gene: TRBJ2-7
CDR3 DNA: TGTGCCAGCAGCCCGGTCGGGACTAGCGGCTACGAGCAGTACTTC
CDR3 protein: CASSPVGTSGYEQYF

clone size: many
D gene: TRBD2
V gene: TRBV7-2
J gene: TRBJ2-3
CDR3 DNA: TGTGCCAGCAGCCCTGGGCCTGCGGGAGGGCCGTATACGCAGTATTTT
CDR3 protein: CASSPGPAGGPYTQYF

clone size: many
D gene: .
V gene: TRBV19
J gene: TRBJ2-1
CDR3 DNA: TGTGCCAGTAGTAGAAAAAAAGGGGATGAGCAGTTCTTC
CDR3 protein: CASSRKKGDEQFF

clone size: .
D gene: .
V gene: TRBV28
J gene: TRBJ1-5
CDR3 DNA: TGTGCCAGCAGTTTGTTTTTTAGCGGCAATCAGCCCCAGCATTTT
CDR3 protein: CASSLFFSGNQPQHF

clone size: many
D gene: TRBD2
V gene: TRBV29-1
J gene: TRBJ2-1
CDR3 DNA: TGCAGCGTTGGGACTAGCGGGAAGAATGAGCAGTTCTTC
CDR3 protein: CSVGTSGKNEQFF

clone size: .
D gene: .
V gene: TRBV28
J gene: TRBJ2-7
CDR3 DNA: TGTGCCAGCAGTTTACGGGTCGGGACTGGAACCTACGAGCAGTACTTC
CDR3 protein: CASSLRVGTGTYEQYF